The rows below give T cell receptor beta chains drawn from one sample of a study of metastatic and nonmetastatic thyroid tumors. With MiXCR, TCRdb reprocessed the PCR reads. This table has 30,000 to 40,000 clones, approximately 20% appearing once. Material for sequencing was blood. These receptors were obtained from a female donor with papillary thyroid cancer or a benign thyroid nodule (not recorded which). Some clones in this sample may be carry-over from other donors' samples. CDR3s include the opening cysteine and the closing phenylalanine or tryptophan. A D gene is named only where the DNA matches it firmly. Clone sizes are given selectively: once, few, many, or a class where the clone is expanded.

D: -; size: many; V: TRBV4-1; J: TRBJ1-5; DNA: TGCGCCAGCAGCCAAGAGGGGGGTCATCAGCCCCAGCATTTT; CDR3: CASSQEGGHQPQHF
D: TRBD2; size: few; V: TRBV20-1; J: TRBJ2-1; DNA: TGCAGTGTTAGGACTAGCGGGACTAGCGCTTCCTACAATGAGCAGTTCTTC; CDR3: CSVRTSGTSASYNEQFF
D: TRBD1; size: many; V: TRBV6-4; J: TRBJ2-1; DNA: TGTGCCAGCAGTGACTCCGGGGACAGTAGCAATGAGCAGTTCTTC; CDR3: CASSDSGDSSNEQFF
D: -; size: -; V: TRBV11-2; J: TRBJ2-1; DNA: TGTGCCAGCAGCACTTCGCGGGTGAGGGCTACCGATGAGCAGTTCTTC; CDR3: CASSTSRVRATDEQFF
D: -; size: many; V: TRBV7-3; J: TRBJ2-3; DNA: TGTGCCAGCAGCCGACAGGGAGGGCCATTAACAGATACGCAGTATTTT; CDR3: CASSRQGGPLTDTQYF
D: TRBD2; size: many; V: TRBV11-2; J: TRBJ2-5; DNA: TGTGCCAGCAGCTTATGGGCGGGAGCTGAGGAGACCCAGTACTTC; CDR3: CASSLWAGAEETQYF
D: -; size: few; V: TRBV6-1; J: TRBJ2-3; DNA: TGTGCCAGCAGTGAACTAGCACGAAGGAGAGATACGCAGTATTTT; CDR3: CASSELARRRDTQYF
D: TRBD2; size: many; V: TRBV2; J: TRBJ2-7; DNA: TGTGCCAGCGGGAGGGGCTACGAGCAGTACTTC; CDR3: CASGRGYEQYF
D: -; size: many; V: TRBV4-1; J: TRBJ2-7; DNA: TGCGCCAGCAGCCTAAGTTCCTCCTACGAGCAGTACTTC; CDR3: CASSLSSSYEQYF
D: -; size: -; V: TRBV27; J: TRBJ2-2; DNA: TGTGCCAGCATCCAGGTCCCACAGGTGCGGGTGACCGGGGAGCTGTTTTTT; CDR3: CASIQVPQVRVTGELFF
D: TRBD2; size: many; V: TRBV18; J: TRBJ2-3; DNA: TGTGCCAGCTCACCTCGGGGGGGCGCTTACGCAGATACGCAGTATTTT; CDR3: CASSPRGGAYADTQYF
D: -; size: -; V: TRBV11-2; J: TRBJ2-1; DNA: TGTGCCAGCAGCCTCTCGTATAGGTACGGGAATGAGCAGTTCTTC; CDR3: CASSLSYRYGNEQFF
D: TRBD2; size: many; V: TRBV20-1; J: TRBJ2-1; DNA: TGCAGTGCTAGGGGCATCTTCCTAGCGGGAGTTAATGAGCAGTTCTTC; CDR3: CSARGIFLAGVNEQFF
D: -; size: medium-sized; V: TRBV19; J: TRBJ1-3; DNA: TGTGCCAGTAGTACGGGACCCGGAAACACCATATATTTT; CDR3: CASSTGPGNTIYF
D: -; size: few; V: TRBV19; J: TRBJ2-3; DNA: TGTGCCAGTAGTCCCCTAGAGGGAGTGACAGATACGCGGTATTTT; CDR3: CASSPLEGVTDTRYF
D: TRBD2; size: -; V: TRBV20-1; J: TRBJ2-5; DNA: TGCAGTGGGGGTTCGGGGGGCCAAGAGACCCAGTACTTC; CDR3: CSGGSGGQETQYF
D: TRBD2; size: few; V: TRBV12-3/TRBV12-4; J: TRBJ2-3; DNA: TGTGCCAGCATTTTAGAAGCTAGCGGGAGTGTCGTAGATACGCAGTATTTT; CDR3: CASILEASGSVVDTQYF
D: -; size: few; V: TRBV5-6; J: TRBJ2-5; DNA: TGTGCCAGCAGCTTCGTTCGGGACGGCGGAGAGACCCAGTACTTC; CDR3: CASSFVRDGGETQYF
D: -; size: many; V: TRBV30; J: TRBJ2-2; DNA: TGTGCCTGGAGTTTAAATACCGGGGAGCTGTTTTTT; CDR3: CAWSLNTGELFF
D: TRBD2; size: -; V: TRBV11-2; J: TRBJ2-1; DNA: TGTGCCAGCAGCCGGAGGCTAGCGGGAGGCCATGAGCAGTTCTTC; CDR3: CASSRRLAGGHEQFF
D: -; size: many; V: TRBV29-1; J: TRBJ2-1; DNA: TGCAGCGTTGAAGAGGAACTGGGGGCCAAGCAGTTCTTC; CDR3: CSVEEELGAKQFF
D: TRBD2; size: many; V: TRBV2; J: TRBJ2-2; DNA: TGTGCCAGCAGTGACCCCGGACTAGCTGGCGGGGAGCTGTTTTTT; CDR3: CASSDPGLAGGELFF
D: TRBD2; size: many; V: TRBV7-2; J: TRBJ2-7; DNA: TGTGCCAACGCACTAGCGGGAGGGTCCGACGAGCAGTACTTC; CDR3: CANALAGGSDEQYF
D: -; size: many; V: TRBV5-1; J: TRBJ1-5; DNA: TGCGCCAGCAGCTTGGTAGGGTATCAGCCCCAGCATTTT; CDR3: CASSLVGYQPQHF
D: TRBD1; size: many; V: TRBV20-1; J: TRBJ1-4; DNA: TGCAGTGCTAGAGATGGGGAGACAGGGGACGAAAAACTGTTTTTT; CDR3: CSARDGETGDEKLFF
D: -; size: many; V: TRBV4-3; J: TRBJ1-5; DNA: TGCGCCAGCAGCCAGGATCTAACCGGGACCAATCAGCCCCAGCATTTT; CDR3: CASSQDLTGTNQPQHF
D: TRBD1; size: once; V: TRBV20-1; J: TRBJ1-2; DNA: TGCAGTGCTAGAGGTGTGGGACAGATCAACTATGGCTACACCTTC; CDR3: CSARGVGQINYGYTF
D: -; size: few; V: TRBV6-2/TRBV6-3; J: TRBJ2-7; DNA: TGTGCCAGCAGTTACTCCCCGGGACACAACTACGAGCAGTACTTC; CDR3: CASSYSPGHNYEQYF
D: TRBD2; size: many; V: TRBV29-1; J: TRBJ2-3; DNA: TGCAGCGTCGCCGGGACTAGCGCTAGCACAGATACGCAGTATTTT; CDR3: CSVAGTSASTDTQYF
D: TRBD2; size: many; V: TRBV7-2; J: TRBJ2-1; DNA: TGTGCCAGCAGCTTAACGGGACTAGCGGGAGTTGAGCAGTTCTTC; CDR3: CASSLTGLAGVEQFF
D: -; size: many; V: TRBV27; J: TRBJ2-5; DNA: TGTGCCAGCAGTTTATCGACTCCGTCAGAGACCCAGTACTTC; CDR3: CASSLSTPSETQYF
D: TRBD1; size: few; V: TRBV6-4; J: TRBJ2-7; DNA: TGTGCCAGCAGTTACACGGGACAGGGGGCCCACGAGCAGTACTTC; CDR3: CASSYTGQGAHEQYF
D: TRBD2; size: -; V: TRBV20-1; J: TRBJ2-7; DNA: TGCAGTGCTATCCCTTGGCTAGCGGGAGTACTGAACGAGCAGTACTTC; CDR3: CSAIPWLAGVLNEQYF
D: -; size: many; V: TRBV19; J: TRBJ2-1; DNA: TGTGCCAGTAGTATAGATCCAGTGACTTACAATGAGCAGTTCTTC; CDR3: CASSIDPVTYNEQFF
D: TRBD2; size: -; V: TRBV20-1; J: TRBJ2-7; DNA: TGCAGCGCCCAAAGCGGGATTTCCTACGAGCAGTACTTC; CDR3: CSAQSGISYEQYF
D: -; size: few; V: TRBV19; J: TRBJ2-1; DNA: TGTGCCAGTAGTTCGCAAGGATGGTGTAATGAGCAGTTCTTC; CDR3: CASSSQGWCNEQFF
D: -; size: many; V: TRBV28; J: TRBJ1-3; DNA: TGTGCCAGCAGTCCCCGGGACCGAACCTCTGGAAACACCATATATTTT; CDR3: CASSPRDRTSGNTIYF
D: TRBD2; size: few; V: TRBV6-2/TRBV6-3; J: TRBJ2-2; DNA: TGTGCCAGCATCCACGGAGGAGCGGGAGAGAACACCGGGGAGCTGTTTTTT; CDR3: CASIHGGAGENTGELFF
D: -; size: many; V: TRBV5-1; J: TRBJ2-1; DNA: TGCGCCAGCAGCCCAACTAGCTTCGAGTACAATGAGCAGTTCTTC; CDR3: CASSPTSFEYNEQFF
D: -; size: many; V: TRBV7-3; J: TRBJ2-3; DNA: TGTGCCAGCAGCTTAAACCACGCGGATACGCAGTATTTT; CDR3: CASSLNHADTQYF
D: -; size: -; V: TRBV6-1; J: TRBJ2-1; DNA: TGTGCCAGCAGCCCCACTATACCCAATGAGCAGTTCTTC; CDR3: CASSPTIPNEQFF
D: TRBD1; size: few; V: TRBV5-4; J: TRBJ1-4; DNA: TGTGCCAGCAGCCCTCACGGACAGGGGGATGAAAAACTGTTTTTT; CDR3: CASSPHGQGDEKLFF
D: -; size: -; V: TRBV6-9; J: TRBJ2-1; DNA: TGTGCCAGCAGTTACAATGAGCAGTTCTTC; CDR3: CASSYNEQFF
D: -; size: -; V: TRBV20-1; J: TRBJ1-1; DNA: TGCAGTGTCTACAGTGATGCTTTCTTT; CDR3: CSVYSDAFF
D: TRBD2; size: few; V: TRBV5-4; J: TRBJ2-3; DNA: TGTGCCAGCAGCTTGGGCGGGAGGATTTCAGATACGCAGTATTTT; CDR3: CASSLGGRISDTQYF